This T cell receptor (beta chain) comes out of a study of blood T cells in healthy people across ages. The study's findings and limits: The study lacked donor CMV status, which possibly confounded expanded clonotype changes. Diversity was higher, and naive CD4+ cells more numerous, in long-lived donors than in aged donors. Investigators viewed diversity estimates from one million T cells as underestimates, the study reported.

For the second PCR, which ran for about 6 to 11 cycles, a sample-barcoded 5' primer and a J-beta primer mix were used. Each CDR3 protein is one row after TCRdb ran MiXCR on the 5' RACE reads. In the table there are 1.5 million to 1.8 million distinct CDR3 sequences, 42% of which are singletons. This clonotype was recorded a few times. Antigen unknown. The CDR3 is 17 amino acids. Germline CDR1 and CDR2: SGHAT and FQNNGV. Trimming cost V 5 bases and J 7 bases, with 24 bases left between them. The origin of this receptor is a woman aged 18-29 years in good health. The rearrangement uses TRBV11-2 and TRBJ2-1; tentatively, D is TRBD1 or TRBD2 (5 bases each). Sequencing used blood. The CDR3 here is CASSKLIGGHTGNEQFF. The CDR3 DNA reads TGTGCCAGCAGCAAACTGATCGGAGGACACACCGGGAATGAGCAGTTCTTC. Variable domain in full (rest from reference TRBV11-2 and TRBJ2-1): EAGVAQSPRYKIIEKRQSVAFWCNPISGHATLYWYQQILGQGPKLLIQFQNNGVVDDSQLPKDRFSAERLKGVDSTLKIQPAKLEDSAVYLCASSKLIGGHTGNEQFFGPGTRLTVL.